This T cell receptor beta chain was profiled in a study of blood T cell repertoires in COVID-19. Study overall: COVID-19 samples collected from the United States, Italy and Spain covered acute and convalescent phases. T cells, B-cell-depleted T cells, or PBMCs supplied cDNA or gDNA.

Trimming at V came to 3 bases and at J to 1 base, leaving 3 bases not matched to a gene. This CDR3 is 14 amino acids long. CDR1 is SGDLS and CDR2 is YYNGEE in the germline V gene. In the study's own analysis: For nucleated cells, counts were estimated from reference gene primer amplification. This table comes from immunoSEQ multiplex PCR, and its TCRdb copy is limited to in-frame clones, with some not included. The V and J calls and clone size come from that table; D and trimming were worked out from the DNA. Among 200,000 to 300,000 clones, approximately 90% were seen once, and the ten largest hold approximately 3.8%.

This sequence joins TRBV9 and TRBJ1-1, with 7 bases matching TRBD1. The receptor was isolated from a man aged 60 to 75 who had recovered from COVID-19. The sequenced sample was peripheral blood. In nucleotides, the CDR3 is TGTGCCAGCAGCGCGACAGGGACGAACACTGAAGCTTTCTTT. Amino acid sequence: CASSATGTNTEAFF.